The clone carrying this T cell receptor (beta chain) was counted at least ten times. Germline CDR1 reads SGHDT; CDR2 reads YYEEEE. Trimming pared 1 base from V and 0 bases from J, leaving 8 bases between. The CDR3 runs 14 residues. TCRdb processed the RT-PCR reads anew with MiXCR; each CDR3 protein has one entry. Altogether almost 700,000 distinct CDR3 sequences are present, over 12% being singletons, with the ten largest covering roughly 3.6%. The TCR sequence derives from a female donor in good health, serving as a healthy control. This chain links TRBV5-6 with TRBJ2-7, with D possibly matching TRBD2 (5 bases). What was sequenced was memory CD4+ T cells from blood. Here the CDR3 reads CASSLTGISYEQYF. The CDR3 bases are TGTGCCAGCAGCTTGACGGGGATCTCCTACGAGCAGTACTTC.